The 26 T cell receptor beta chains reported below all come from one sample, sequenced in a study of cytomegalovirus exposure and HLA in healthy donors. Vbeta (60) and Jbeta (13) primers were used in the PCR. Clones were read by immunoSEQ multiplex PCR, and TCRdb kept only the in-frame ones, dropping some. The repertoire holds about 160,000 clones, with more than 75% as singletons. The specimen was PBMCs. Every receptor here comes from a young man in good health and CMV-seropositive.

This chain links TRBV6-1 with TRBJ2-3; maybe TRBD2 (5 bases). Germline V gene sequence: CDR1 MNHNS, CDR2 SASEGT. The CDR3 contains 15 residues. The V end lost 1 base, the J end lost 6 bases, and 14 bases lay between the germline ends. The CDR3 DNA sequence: TGTGCCAGCAGTGAAGGCATGAACGGACTTGATACGCAGTATTTT. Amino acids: CASSEGMNGLDTQYF.

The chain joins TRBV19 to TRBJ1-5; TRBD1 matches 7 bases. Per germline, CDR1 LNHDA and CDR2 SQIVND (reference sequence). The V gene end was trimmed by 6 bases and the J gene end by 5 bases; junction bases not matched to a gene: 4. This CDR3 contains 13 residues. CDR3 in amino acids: CASSGDSHQPQHF. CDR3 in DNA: TGTGCCAGTAGCGGGGACAGCCATCAGCCCCAGCATTTT.

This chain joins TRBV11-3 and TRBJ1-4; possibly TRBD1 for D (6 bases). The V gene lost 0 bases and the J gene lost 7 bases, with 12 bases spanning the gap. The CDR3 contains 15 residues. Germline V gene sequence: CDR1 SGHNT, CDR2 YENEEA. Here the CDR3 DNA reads TGTGCCAGCAGCTTAGATGGGGGCGGCAGTGAAAAACTGTTTTTT. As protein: CASSLDGGGSEKLFF.

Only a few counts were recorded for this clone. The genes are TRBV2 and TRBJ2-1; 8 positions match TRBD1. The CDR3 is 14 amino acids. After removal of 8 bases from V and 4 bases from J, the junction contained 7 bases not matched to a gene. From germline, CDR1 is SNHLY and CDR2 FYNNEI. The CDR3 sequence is CASGRDRSYNEQFF. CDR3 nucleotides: TGTGCCAGCGGACGGGACAGGTCTTACAATGAGCAGTTCTTC.

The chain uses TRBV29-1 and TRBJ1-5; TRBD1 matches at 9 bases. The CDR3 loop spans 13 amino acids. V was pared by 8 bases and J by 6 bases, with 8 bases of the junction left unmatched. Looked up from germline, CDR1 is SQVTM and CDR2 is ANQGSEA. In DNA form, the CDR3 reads TGCAGCTTCGAACAGGGGGCGGGTCAGCCCCAGCATTTT. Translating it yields CSFEQGAGQPQHF.

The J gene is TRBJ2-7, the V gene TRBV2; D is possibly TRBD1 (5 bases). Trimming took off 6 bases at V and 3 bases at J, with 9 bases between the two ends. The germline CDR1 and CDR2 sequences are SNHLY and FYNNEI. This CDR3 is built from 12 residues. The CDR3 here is CASSAGHYEQYF. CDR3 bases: TGTGCCAGCAGCGCTGGACACTACGAGCAGTACTTC. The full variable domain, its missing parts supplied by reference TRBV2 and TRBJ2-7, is EPEVTQTPSHQVTQMGQEVILRCVPISNHLYFYWYRQILGQKVEFLVSFYNNEISEKSEIFDDQFSVERPDGSNFTLKIRSTKLEDSAMYFCASSAGHYEQYFGPGTRLTVT.

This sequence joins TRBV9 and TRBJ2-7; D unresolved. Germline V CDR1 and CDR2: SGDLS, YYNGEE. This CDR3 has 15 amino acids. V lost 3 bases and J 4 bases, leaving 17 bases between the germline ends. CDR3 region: CASSASGSLRYEQYF. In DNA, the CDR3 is TGTGCCAGCAGCGCCTCCGGGTCCTTGAGGTACGAGCAGTACTTC.

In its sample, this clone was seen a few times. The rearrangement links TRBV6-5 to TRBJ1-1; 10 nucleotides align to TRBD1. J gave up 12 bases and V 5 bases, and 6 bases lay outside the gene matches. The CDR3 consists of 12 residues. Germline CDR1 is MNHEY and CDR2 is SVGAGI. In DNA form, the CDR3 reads TGTGCCAGCAGTGACAGGGGGCTCGGTTCTTTCTTT. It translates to CASSDRGLGSFF.

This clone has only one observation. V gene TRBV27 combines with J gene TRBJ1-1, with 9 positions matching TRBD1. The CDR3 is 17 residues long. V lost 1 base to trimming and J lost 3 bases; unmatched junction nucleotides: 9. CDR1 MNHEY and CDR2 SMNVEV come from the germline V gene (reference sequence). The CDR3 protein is CASSLLGGQGRDTEAFF. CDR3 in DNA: TGTGCCAGCAGTTTATTGGGGGGACAGGGAAGGGACACTGAAGCTTTCTTT.

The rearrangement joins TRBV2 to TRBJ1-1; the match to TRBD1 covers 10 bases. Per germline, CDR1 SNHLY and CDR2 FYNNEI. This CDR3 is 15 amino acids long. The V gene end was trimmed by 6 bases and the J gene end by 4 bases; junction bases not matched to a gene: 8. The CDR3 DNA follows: TGTGCCAGCAGAACTGATCGGGACAGGGGCACTGAAGCTTTCTTT. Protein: CASRTDRDRGTEAFF.

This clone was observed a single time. The DNA of the CDR3 is TGTGCCAGCAGCGATCGGACAGGGGGCCTTAATTCACCCCTCCACTTT. Translating it yields CASSDRTGGLNSPLHF. The chain couples TRBV9 to TRBJ1-6; TRBD1 matches 11 bases. The J segment lost 6 bases and the V segment lost 3 bases, leaving 5 bases of the junction unmatched. The length of the CDR3 is 16 residues. Germline CDR1 reads SGDLS; CDR2 reads YYNGEE.

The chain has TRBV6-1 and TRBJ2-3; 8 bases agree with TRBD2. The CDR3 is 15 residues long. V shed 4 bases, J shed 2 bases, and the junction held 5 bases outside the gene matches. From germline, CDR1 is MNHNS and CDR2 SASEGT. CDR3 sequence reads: CASSAIAGTTDTQYF. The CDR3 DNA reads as TGTGCCAGCAGTGCGATAGCGGGGACCACAGATACGCAGTATTTT.

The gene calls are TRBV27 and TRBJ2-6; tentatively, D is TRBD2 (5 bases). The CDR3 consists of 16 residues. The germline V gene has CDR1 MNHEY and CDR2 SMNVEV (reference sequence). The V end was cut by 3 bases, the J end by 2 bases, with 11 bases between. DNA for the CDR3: TGTGCCAGCAGTTTCTCGGGGATGGCTGGGGCCAACGTCCTGACTTTC. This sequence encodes CASSFSGMAGANVLTF.

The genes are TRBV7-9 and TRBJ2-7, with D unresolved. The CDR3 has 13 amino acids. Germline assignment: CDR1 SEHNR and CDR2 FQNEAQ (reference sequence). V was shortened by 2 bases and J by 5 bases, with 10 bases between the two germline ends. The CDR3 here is CASSLIRSNEQYF. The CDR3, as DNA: TGTGCCAGCAGCTTAATTCGGAGTAACGAGCAGTACTTC.

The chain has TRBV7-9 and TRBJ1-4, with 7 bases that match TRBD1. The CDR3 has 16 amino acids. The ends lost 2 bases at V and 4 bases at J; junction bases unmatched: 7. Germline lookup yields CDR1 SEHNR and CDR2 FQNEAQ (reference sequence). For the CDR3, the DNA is TGTGCCAGCAGCTTACCGCGACAGGGTAATAATGAAAAACTGTTTTTT. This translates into CASSLPRQGNNEKLFF.

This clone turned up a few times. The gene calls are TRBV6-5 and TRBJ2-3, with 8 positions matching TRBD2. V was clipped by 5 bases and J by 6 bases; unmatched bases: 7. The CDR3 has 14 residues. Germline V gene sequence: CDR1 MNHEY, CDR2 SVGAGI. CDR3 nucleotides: TGTGCCAGCAGTCCTCCCGGGGGGGAGGATACGCAGTATTTT. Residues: CASSPPGGEDTQYF.

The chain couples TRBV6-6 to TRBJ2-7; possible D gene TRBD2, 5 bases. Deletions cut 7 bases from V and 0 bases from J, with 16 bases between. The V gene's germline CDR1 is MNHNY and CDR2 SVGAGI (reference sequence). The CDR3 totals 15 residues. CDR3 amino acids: CASTDPGSSSYEQYF. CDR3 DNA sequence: TGTGCCAGCACCGACCCTGGGAGTAGCTCCTACGAGCAGTACTTC.

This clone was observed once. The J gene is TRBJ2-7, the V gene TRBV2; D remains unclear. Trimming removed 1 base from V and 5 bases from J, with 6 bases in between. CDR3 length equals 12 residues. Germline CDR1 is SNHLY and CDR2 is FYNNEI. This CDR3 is CASSEGGHEQYF. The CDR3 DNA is TGTGCCAGCAGTGAAGGCGGCCACGAGCAGTACTTC.

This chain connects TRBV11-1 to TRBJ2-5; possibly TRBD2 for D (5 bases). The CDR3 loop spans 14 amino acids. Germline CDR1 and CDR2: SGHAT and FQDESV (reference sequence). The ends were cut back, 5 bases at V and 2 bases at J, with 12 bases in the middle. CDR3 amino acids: CASSPGVGQETQYF. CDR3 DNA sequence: TGTGCCAGCAGCCCCGGGGTAGGGCAAGAGACCCAGTACTTC. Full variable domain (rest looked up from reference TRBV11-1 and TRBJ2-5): EAEVAQSPRYKITEKSQAVAFWCDPISGHATLYWYRQILGQGPELLVQFQDESVVDDSQLPKDRFSAERLKGVDSTLKIQPAELGDSAMYLCASSPGVGQETQYFGPGTRLLVL.

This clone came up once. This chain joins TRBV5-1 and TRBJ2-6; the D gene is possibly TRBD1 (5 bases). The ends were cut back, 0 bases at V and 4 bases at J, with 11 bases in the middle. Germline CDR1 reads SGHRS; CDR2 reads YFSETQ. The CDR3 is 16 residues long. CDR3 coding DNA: TGCGCCAGCAGCTTGGACCCAGGGTCCGGGGCCAACGTCCTGACTTTC. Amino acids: CASSLDPGSGANVLTF.

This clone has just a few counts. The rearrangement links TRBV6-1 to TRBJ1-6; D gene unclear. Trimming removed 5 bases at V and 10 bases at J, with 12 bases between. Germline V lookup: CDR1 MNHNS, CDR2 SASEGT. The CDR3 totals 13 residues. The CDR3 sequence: CASSPRETSPLHF. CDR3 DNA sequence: TGTGCCAGCAGTCCCCGGGAAACATCACCCCTCCACTTT.

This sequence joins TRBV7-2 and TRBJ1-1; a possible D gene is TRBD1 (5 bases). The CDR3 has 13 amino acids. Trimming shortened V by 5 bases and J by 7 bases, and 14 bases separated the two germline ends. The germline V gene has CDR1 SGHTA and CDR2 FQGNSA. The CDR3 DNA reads TGTGCCAGCAGCCCACGTCCGGGGGTTGAAGCTTTCTTT. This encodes CASSPRPGVEAFF. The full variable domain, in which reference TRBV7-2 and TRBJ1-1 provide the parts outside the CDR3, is GAGVSQSPSNKVTEKGKDVELRCDPISGHTALYWYRQSLGQGLEFLIYFQGNSAPDKSGLPSDRFSAERTGGSVSTLTIQRTQQEDSAVYLCASSPRPGVEAFFGQGTRLTVV.

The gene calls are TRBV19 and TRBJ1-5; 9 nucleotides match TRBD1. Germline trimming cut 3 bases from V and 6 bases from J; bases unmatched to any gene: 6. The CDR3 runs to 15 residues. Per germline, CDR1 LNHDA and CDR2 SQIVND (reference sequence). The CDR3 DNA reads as TGTGCCAGTAGTATTGGCGGGACAGGGACTCAGCCCCAGCATTTT. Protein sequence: CASSIGGTGTQPQHF.

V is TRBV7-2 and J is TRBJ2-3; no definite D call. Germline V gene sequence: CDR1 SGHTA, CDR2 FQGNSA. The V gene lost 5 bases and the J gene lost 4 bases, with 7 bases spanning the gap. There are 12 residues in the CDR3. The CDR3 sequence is CASSRVPDTQYF. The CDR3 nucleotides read TGTGCCAGCAGCCGAGTTCCAGATACGCAGTATTTT.

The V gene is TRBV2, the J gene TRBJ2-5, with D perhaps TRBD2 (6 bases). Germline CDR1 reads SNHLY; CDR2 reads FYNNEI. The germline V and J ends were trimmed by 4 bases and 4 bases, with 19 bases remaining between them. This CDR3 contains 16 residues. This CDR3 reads CASSGFGTPSRETQYF. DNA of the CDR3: TGTGCCAGCAGTGGATTCGGGACTCCTAGCCGAGAGACCCAGTACTTC.

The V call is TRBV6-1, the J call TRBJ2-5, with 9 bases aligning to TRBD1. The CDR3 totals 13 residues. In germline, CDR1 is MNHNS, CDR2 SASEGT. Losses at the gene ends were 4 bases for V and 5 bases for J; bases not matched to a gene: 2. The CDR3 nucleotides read TGTGCCAGCAGTGGAGGACAGGGGGAGACCCAGTACTTC. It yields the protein CASSGGQGETQYF.